A selection of T cell receptor beta chains follows, all from one sample in a study of blood T cell repertoires in COVID-19. Assay: immunoSEQ multiplex PCR; the TCRdb copy retains only in-frame clones and omits some. The sample includes over 250,000 clones, 86% of them seen just once. The specimen sequenced was PBMCs or T cells enriched from blood (not recorded which). The receptors shown here come from a woman in her late teens or twenties who had recovered from COVID-19. Both conserved end residues are part of each CDR3. The D gene is left open where the match is weak. Not all rows give a size; the values are once, few, many and, for expanded clones, a class.

clone_size: NA
d_call: NA
j_call: TRBJ1-3
v_call: TRBV4-2
cdr3_aa: CASSPGAGAGNTIYF
cdr3_nt: TGTGCCAGCAGCCCAGGGGCGGGGGCAGGAAACACCATATATTTT

clone_size: NA
d_call: NA
j_call: TRBJ2-7
v_call: TRBV28
cdr3_aa: CASSPIPDRNYEQYF
cdr3_nt: TGTGCCAGCAGTCCGATACCGGACAGAAATTACGAGCAGTACTTC

clone_size: NA
d_call: TRBD1
j_call: TRBJ1-1
v_call: TRBV13
cdr3_aa: CASSFLGQGNTEAFF
cdr3_nt: TGTGCCAGCAGCTTCTTGGGACAGGGGAACACTGAAGCTTTCTTT

clone_size: NA
d_call: NA
j_call: TRBJ2-7
v_call: TRBV19
cdr3_aa: CASSIREMAEQYF
cdr3_nt: TGTGCCAGTAGTATCCGGGAGATGGCGGAGCAGTACTTC

clone_size: NA
d_call: TRBD1
j_call: TRBJ2-3
v_call: TRBV7-2
cdr3_aa: CASSLLGGQGTVWGTQYF
cdr3_nt: TGTGCCAGCAGCTTACTGGGTGGACAGGGTACGGTCTGGGGTACGCAGTATTTT

clone_size: NA
d_call: TRBD2
j_call: TRBJ2-1
v_call: TRBV19
cdr3_aa: CASSWHERSGGHNEQFF
cdr3_nt: TGTGCCAGTAGTTGGCATGAAAGAAGCGGGGGGCACAATGAGCAGTTCTTC

clone_size: once
d_call: NA
j_call: TRBJ1-2
v_call: TRBV4-3
cdr3_aa: CASSQEAGGYYGYTF
cdr3_nt: TGCGCCAGCAGCCAAGAGGCTGGGGGGTATTATGGCTACACCTTC

clone_size: NA
d_call: NA
j_call: TRBJ2-2
v_call: TRBV11-3
cdr3_aa: CASSAYREGTGELFF
cdr3_nt: TGTGCCAGCAGCGCCTACAGGGAAGGCACCGGGGAGCTGTTTTTT

clone_size: NA
d_call: TRBD1
j_call: TRBJ2-7
v_call: TRBV7-2
cdr3_aa: CASSLVDRGHEQYF
cdr3_nt: TGTGCCAGCAGCTTAGTCGACAGGGGCCACGAGCAGTACTTC

clone_size: NA
d_call: NA
j_call: TRBJ1-4
v_call: TRBV5-8
cdr3_aa: CASTYSTTNEKLFF
cdr3_nt: TGTGCCAGCACCTACAGCACAACTAATGAAAAACTGTTTTTT

clone_size: NA
d_call: TRBD2
j_call: TRBJ2-1
v_call: TRBV20-1
cdr3_aa: CSASPGLASRYNEQFF
cdr3_nt: TGCAGTGCTAGTCCGGGACTAGCGTCCCGATACAATGAGCAGTTCTTC

clone_size: NA
d_call: TRBD2
j_call: TRBJ2-1
v_call: TRBV5-4
cdr3_aa: CASSLGLAGAQKDNEQFF
cdr3_nt: TGTGCCAGCAGCTTGGGACTAGCGGGGGCGCAAAAGGATAATGAGCAGTTCTTC

clone_size: NA
d_call: TRBD1
j_call: TRBJ2-2
v_call: TRBV5-1
cdr3_aa: CASSLTGVLTGELFF
cdr3_nt: TGCGCCAGCAGCTTGACAGGGGTCCTCACCGGGGAGCTGTTTTTT

clone_size: NA
d_call: NA
j_call: TRBJ1-2
v_call: TRBV19
cdr3_aa: CASSQQGTPGYGYTF
cdr3_nt: TGTGCCAGTAGCCAACAGGGAACCCCCGGCTATGGCTACACCTTC

clone_size: NA
d_call: NA
j_call: TRBJ2-7
v_call: TRBV9
cdr3_aa: CASSVSGLDEQYF
cdr3_nt: TGTGCCAGCAGCGTAAGCGGGCTCGACGAGCAGTACTTC

clone_size: NA
d_call: NA
j_call: TRBJ2-3
v_call: TRBV18
cdr3_aa: CASSLGGDRTDTQYF
cdr3_nt: TGTGCCAGCTCACTTGGCGGGGACCGCACAGATACGCAGTATTTT

clone_size: NA
d_call: NA
j_call: TRBJ1-3
v_call: TRBV30
cdr3_aa: CAWRVGRDSGNTIYF
cdr3_nt: TGTGCCTGGAGGGTGGGCAGGGACTCTGGAAACACCATATATTTT

clone_size: NA
d_call: NA
j_call: TRBJ1-5
v_call: TRBV2
cdr3_aa: CASSEFYSNQPQHF
cdr3_nt: TGTGCCAGCAGTGAATTTTATAGCAATCAGCCCCAGCATTTT

clone_size: NA
d_call: NA
j_call: TRBJ1-1
v_call: TRBV19
cdr3_aa: CASNLISGGGSTEAFF
cdr3_nt: TGTGCCAGTAATCTTATCTCCGGGGGGGGTAGCACTGAAGCTTTCTTT

clone_size: NA
d_call: TRBD1
j_call: TRBJ1-1
v_call: TRBV9
cdr3_aa: CASNTGGGTEAFF
cdr3_nt: TGTGCCAGCAACACAGGGGGCGGTACTGAAGCTTTCTTT

clone_size: NA
d_call: NA
j_call: TRBJ1-2
v_call: TRBV7-8
cdr3_aa: CASAVEYAGYTF
cdr3_nt: TGTGCCAGCGCGGTGGAGTACGCCGGCTACACCTTC

clone_size: NA
d_call: TRBD1
j_call: TRBJ2-1
v_call: TRBV25-1
cdr3_aa: CASSGLITGTGGFNEQFF
cdr3_nt: TGTGCCAGCAGTGGGCTCATTACCGGGACAGGGGGCTTCAATGAGCAGTTCTTC

clone_size: NA
d_call: NA
j_call: TRBJ2-2
v_call: TRBV21-1
cdr3_aa: CASSRRGGLGTGELFF
cdr3_nt: TGTGCCAGCAGCAGGCGGGGGGGCCTTGGCACCGGGGAGCTGTTTTTT

clone_size: NA
d_call: NA
j_call: TRBJ2-7
v_call: TRBV7-2
cdr3_aa: CASSQERYYEQYF
cdr3_nt: TGTGCCAGCAGCCAAGAGCGGTACTACGAGCAGTACTTC

clone_size: NA
d_call: TRBD2
j_call: TRBJ2-3
v_call: TRBV7-2
cdr3_aa: CASSSGTTLDTQYF
cdr3_nt: TGTGCCAGCAGCTCGGGGACTACCCTAGATACGCAGTATTTT

clone_size: NA
d_call: TRBD1
j_call: TRBJ1-1
v_call: TRBV19
cdr3_aa: CASSEEQGADTEAFF
cdr3_nt: TGTGCCAGTAGTGAAGAACAGGGGGCCGACACTGAAGCTTTCTTT

clone_size: NA
d_call: NA
j_call: TRBJ2-7
v_call: TRBV7-8
cdr3_aa: CASTSQGYLGASYEQYF
cdr3_nt: TGTGCCAGCACCTCTCAAGGTTATCTAGGAGCGTCCTACGAGCAGTACTTC

clone_size: NA
d_call: NA
j_call: TRBJ1-5
v_call: TRBV30
cdr3_aa: CAWSVLWGGNQPQHF
cdr3_nt: TGTGCCTGGAGTGTACTTTGGGGAGGCAATCAGCCCCAGCATTTT

clone_size: NA
d_call: TRBD2
j_call: TRBJ2-5
v_call: TRBV11-3
cdr3_aa: CASSRGEETQYF
cdr3_nt: TGTGCCAGCAGCCGGGGGGAGGAGACCCAGTACTTC

clone_size: NA
d_call: TRBD1
j_call: TRBJ1-4
v_call: TRBV28
cdr3_aa: CASTTFSDRANEKLFF
cdr3_nt: TGTGCCAGCACTACCTTTTCGGACAGGGCTAATGAAAAACTGTTTTTT

clone_size: NA
d_call: TRBD1
j_call: TRBJ1-5
v_call: TRBV11-3
cdr3_aa: CASSPRDRVSNQPQHF
cdr3_nt: TGTGCCAGCAGCCCCCGGGACAGGGTTAGCAATCAGCCCCAGCATTTT

clone_size: NA
d_call: NA
j_call: TRBJ1-1
v_call: TRBV29-1
cdr3_aa: CSVSQGLRRDTEAFF
cdr3_nt: TGCAGCGTTTCACAGGGTTTGCGTCGGGACACTGAAGCTTTCTTT

clone_size: NA
d_call: TRBD2
j_call: TRBJ2-5
v_call: TRBV9
cdr3_aa: CASSRGGRQETQYF
cdr3_nt: TGTGCCAGCAGCCGGGGGGGACGCCAAGAGACCCAGTACTTC

clone_size: NA
d_call: TRBD2
j_call: TRBJ2-1
v_call: TRBV3-1/TRBV3-2
cdr3_aa: CASSPLSGAAYNEQFF
cdr3_nt: TGTGCCAGCAGCCCCTTAAGCGGGGCCGCGTACAATGAGCAGTTCTTC

clone_size: NA
d_call: TRBD2
j_call: TRBJ2-3
v_call: TRBV7-2
cdr3_aa: CASSLVGGLVDTQYF
cdr3_nt: TGTGCCAGCAGCTTAGTGGGTGGACTAGTAGATACGCAGTATTTT

clone_size: once
d_call: NA
j_call: TRBJ2-7
v_call: TRBV30
cdr3_aa: CAWRGRGYEQYF
cdr3_nt: TGTGCCTGGAGGGGGAGGGGGTACGAGCAGTACTTC

clone_size: NA
d_call: NA
j_call: TRBJ2-2
v_call: TRBV7-7
cdr3_aa: CASSPRGGLAAGELFF
cdr3_nt: TGTGCCAGCAGCCCAAGGGGGGGTCTAGCGGCCGGGGAGCTGTTTTTT

clone_size: NA
d_call: NA
j_call: TRBJ1-3
v_call: TRBV7-6
cdr3_aa: CASSFGGIGNTIYF
cdr3_nt: TGTGCCAGCAGCTTTGGGGGCATTGGAAACACCATATATTTT

clone_size: NA
d_call: NA
j_call: TRBJ2-6
v_call: TRBV19
cdr3_aa: CASSIGQYSGANVLTF
cdr3_nt: TGTGCCAGTAGTATTGGACAGTACTCTGGGGCCAACGTCCTGACTTTC

clone_size: NA
d_call: NA
j_call: TRBJ1-6
v_call: TRBV6-5
cdr3_aa: CASSYSNRVFNSPLHF
cdr3_nt: TGTGCCAGCAGTTACTCGAATCGGGTCTTTAATTCACCCCTCCACTTT

clone_size: NA
d_call: TRBD2
j_call: TRBJ2-7
v_call: TRBV29-1
cdr3_aa: CSVGGGTASPYEQYF
cdr3_nt: TGCAGCGTTGGCGGGGGAACAGCAAGTCCCTACGAGCAGTACTTC

clone_size: NA
d_call: TRBD2
j_call: TRBJ2-7
v_call: TRBV5-1
cdr3_aa: CASSAGLAGAYEQYF
cdr3_nt: TGCGCCAGCAGCGCCGGACTAGCGGGCGCCTACGAGCAGTACTTC

clone_size: once
d_call: NA
j_call: TRBJ1-2
v_call: TRBV7-9
cdr3_aa: CASSLGQMLSYTF
cdr3_nt: TGTGCCAGCAGCTTAGGGCAGATGTTGAGCTACACCTTC